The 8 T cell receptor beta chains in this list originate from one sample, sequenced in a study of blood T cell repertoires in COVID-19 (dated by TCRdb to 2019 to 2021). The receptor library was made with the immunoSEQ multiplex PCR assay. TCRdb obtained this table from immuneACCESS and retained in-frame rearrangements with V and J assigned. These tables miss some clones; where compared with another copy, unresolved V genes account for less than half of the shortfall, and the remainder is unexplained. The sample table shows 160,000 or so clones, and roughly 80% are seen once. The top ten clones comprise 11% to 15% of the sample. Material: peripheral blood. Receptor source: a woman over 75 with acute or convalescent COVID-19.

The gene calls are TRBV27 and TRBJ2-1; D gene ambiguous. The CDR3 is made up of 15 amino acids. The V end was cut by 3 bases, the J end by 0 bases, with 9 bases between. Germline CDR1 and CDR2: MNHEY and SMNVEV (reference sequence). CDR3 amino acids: CASSLGSPSYNEQFF. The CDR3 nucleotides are TGTGCCAGCAGTTTGGGCTCGCCCTCCTACAATGAGCAGTTCTTC.

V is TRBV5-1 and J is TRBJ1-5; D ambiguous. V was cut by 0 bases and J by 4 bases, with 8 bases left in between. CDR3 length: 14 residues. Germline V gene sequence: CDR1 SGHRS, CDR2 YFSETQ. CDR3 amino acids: CASSLASGNQPQHF. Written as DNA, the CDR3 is TGCGCCAGCAGCTTGGCTTCGGGAAATCAGCCCCAGCATTTT.

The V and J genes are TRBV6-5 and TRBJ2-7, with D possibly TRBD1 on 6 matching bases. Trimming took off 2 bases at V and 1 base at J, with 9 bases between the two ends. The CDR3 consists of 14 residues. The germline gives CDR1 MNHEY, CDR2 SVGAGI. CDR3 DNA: TGTGCCAGCAGTTACCCGGACAGATCCTACGAGCAGTACTTC. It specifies CASSYPDRSYEQYF.

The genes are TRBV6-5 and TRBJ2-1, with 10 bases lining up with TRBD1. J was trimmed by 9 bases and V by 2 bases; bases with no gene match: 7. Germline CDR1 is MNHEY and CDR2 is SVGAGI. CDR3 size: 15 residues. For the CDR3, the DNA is TGTGCCAGCAGTTACCCGGGACAGGGGAGGGGTGAGCAGTTCTTC. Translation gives CASSYPGQGRGEQFF.

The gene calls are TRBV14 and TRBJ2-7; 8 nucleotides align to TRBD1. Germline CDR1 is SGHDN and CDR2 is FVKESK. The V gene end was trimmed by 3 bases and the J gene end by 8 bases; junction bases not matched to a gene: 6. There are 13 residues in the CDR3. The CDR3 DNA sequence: TGTGCCAGCAGCCATTCCGGGACAGGAAAGCAGTACTTC. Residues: CASSHSGTGKQYF.

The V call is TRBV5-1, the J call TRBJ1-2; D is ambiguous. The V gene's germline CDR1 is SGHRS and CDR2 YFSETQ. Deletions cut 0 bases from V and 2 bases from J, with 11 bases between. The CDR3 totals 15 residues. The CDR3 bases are TGCGCCAGCAGCTTGGCCGTAGGAGACAACTATGGCTACACCTTC. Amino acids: CASSLAVGDNYGYTF.

The CDR3 DNA sequence: TGTGCCAGCAGCCAAGATTGGGGGGTAGGGATGAACACTGAAGCTTTCTTT. Its protein product is CASSQDWGVGMNTEAFF. The gene calls are TRBV3-1 (or the pseudogene TRBV3-2) and TRBJ1-1; D possibly corresponds to TRBD1 (5 bases). CDR3 length: 17 residues. Germline lookup yields CDR1 LGHDT and CDR2 YNNKEL (reference sequence). The germline V and J ends were trimmed by 0 bases and 0 bases, with 14 bases remaining between them.

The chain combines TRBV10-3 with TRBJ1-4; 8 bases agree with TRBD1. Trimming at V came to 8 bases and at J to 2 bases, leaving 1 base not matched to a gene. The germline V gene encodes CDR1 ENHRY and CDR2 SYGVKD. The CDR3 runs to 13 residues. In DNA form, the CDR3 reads TGTGCCATCGGGACAGGCACTAATGAAAAACTGTTTTTT. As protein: CAIGTGTNEKLFF.